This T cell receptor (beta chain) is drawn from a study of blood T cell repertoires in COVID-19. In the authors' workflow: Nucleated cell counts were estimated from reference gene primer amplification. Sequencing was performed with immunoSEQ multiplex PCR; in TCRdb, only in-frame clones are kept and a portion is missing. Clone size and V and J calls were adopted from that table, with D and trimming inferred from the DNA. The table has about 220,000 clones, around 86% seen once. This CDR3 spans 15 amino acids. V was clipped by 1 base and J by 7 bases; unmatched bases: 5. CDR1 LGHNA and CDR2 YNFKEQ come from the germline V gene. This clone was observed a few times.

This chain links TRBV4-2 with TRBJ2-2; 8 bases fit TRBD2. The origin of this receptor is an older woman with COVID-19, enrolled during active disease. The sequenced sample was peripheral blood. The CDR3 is CASSQVAGIGGELFF. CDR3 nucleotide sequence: TGTGCCAGCAGCCAAGTAGCGGGAATAGGCGGGGAGCTGTTTTTT.